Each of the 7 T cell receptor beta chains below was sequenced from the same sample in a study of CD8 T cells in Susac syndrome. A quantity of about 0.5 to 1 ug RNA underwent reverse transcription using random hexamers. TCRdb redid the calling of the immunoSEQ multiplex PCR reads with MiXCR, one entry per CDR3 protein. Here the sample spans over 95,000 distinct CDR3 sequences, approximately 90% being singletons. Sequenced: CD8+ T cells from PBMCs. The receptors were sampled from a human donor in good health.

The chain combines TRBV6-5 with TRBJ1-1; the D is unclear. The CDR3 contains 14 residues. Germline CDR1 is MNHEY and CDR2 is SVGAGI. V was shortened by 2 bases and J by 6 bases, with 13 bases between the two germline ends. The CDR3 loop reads CASSYIGQVAEAFF. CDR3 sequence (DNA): TGTGCCAGCAGTTACATCGGGCAGGTAGCTGAAGCTTTCTTT.

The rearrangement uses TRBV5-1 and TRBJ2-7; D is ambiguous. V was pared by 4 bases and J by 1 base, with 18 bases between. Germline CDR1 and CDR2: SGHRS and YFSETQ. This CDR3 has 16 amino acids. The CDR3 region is CASSLLGLGSSYEQYF. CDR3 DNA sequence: TGCGCCAGCAGCCTCTTGGGTTTGGGGTCGTCCTACGAGCAGTACTTC. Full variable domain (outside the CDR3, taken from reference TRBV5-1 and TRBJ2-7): KAGVTQTPRYLIKTRGQQVTLSCSPISGHRSVSWYQQTPGQGLQFLFEYFSETQRNKGNFPGRFSGRQFSNSRSEMNVSTLELGDSALYLCASSLLGLGSSYEQYFGPGTRLTVT.

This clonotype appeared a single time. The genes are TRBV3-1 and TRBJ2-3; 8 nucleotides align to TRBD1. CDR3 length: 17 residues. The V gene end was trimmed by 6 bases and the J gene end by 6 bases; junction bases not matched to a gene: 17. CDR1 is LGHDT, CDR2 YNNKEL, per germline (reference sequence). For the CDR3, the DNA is TGTGCCAGCAGACCTTTTGGACAGGGACCTTCGGCGGATACGCAGTATTTT. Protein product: CASRPFGQGPSADTQYF.

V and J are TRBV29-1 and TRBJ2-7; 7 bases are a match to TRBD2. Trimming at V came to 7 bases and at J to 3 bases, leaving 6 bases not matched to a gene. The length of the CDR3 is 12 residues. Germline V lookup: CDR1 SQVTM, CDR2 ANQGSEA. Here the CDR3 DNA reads TGCAGCGCTGGACTAGGTATCTACGAGCAGTACTTC. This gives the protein CSAGLGIYEQYF.

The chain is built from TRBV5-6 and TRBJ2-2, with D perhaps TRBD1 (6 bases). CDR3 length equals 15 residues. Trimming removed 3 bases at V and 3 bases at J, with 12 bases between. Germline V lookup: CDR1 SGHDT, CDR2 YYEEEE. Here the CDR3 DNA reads TGTGCCAGCAGCTCCGGGACAACTTACACCGGGGAGCTGTTTTTT. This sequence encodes CASSSGTTYTGELFF.

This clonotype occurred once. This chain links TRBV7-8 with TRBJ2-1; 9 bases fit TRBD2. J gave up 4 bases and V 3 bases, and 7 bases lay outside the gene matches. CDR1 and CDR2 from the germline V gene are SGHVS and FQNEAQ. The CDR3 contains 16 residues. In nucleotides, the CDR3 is TGTGCCAGCAGCTTGGTGGAGACTAGCGGATACAATGAGCAGTTCTTC. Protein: CASSLVETSGYNEQFF.

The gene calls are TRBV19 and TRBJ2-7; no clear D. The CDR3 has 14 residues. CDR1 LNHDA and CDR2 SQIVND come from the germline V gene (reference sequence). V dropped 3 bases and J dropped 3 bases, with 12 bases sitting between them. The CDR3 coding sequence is TGTGCCAGTAGTATTGTTGGGAATTACTACGAGCAGTACTTC. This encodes CASSIVGNYYEQYF.